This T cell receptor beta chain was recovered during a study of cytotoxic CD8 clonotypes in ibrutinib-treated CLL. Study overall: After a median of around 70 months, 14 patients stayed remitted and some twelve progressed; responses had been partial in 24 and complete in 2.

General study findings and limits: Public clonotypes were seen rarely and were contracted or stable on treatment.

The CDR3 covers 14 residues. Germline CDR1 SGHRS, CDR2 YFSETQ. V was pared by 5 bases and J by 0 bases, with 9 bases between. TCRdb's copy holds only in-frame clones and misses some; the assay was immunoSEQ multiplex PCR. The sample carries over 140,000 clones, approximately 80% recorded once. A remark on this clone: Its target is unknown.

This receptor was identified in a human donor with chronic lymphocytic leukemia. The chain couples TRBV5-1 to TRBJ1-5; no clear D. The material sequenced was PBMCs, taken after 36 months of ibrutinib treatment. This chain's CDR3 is CASSPADSNQPQHF. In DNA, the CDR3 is TGCGCCAGCAGTCCGGCAGATAGCAATCAGCCCCAGCATTTT.